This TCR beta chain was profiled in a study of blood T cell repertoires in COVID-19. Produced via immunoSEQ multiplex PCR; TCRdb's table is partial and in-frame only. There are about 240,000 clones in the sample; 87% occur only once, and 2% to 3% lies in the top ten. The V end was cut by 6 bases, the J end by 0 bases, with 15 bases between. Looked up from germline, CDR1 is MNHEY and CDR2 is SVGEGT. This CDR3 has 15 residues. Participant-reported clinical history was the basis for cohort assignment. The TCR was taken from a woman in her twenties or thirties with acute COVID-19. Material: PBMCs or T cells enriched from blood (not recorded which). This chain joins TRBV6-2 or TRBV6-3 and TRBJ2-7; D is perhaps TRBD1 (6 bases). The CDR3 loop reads CASSRPGTNSYEQYF. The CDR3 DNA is TGTGCCAGCAGCCGTCCCGGGACAAACTCCTACGAGCAGTACTTC.